This T cell receptor (beta chain) derives from a study of blood T cell repertoires in COVID-19. Germline CDR1 reads SGHTA; CDR2 reads FQGNSA. Losses at the gene ends were 2 bases for V and 14 bases for J; bases not matched to a gene: 14. This CDR3 region has 15 residues. Seattle patient enrollment occurred during active infection, with longitudinal follow-up thereafter. Only in-frame clones appear in the TCRdb table, and some are missing; sequencing was by immunoSEQ multiplex PCR. Of over 400,000 clones in the sample, around 90% were seen once. The specimen sequenced was peripheral blood. The receptor was isolated from a woman aged 45-60 years with COVID-19, enrolled during active disease. The chain recombines TRBV7-2 with TRBJ2-1; 8 bases are shared with TRBD2. CDR3 amino acids: CASSLYAGGEVVEFF. For the CDR3, the DNA is TGTGCCAGCAGCTTATACGCGGGGGGCGAAGTAGTAGAGTTCTTC.